The present T cell receptor beta chain was sequenced within a study of T cells in Graves' hyperthyroidism and ophthalmopathy. Study-level background: Peripheral blood was obtained at initial diagnosis, preceding any treatment.

Amplified TCR beta CDR3 regions came from RNA transcripts. First-round RT-PCR targeting the TCR CDR3 was performed with the HTBI primer set. TCRdb re-called the multiplex PCR reads through MiXCR, storing one row per CDR3 protein. The sample carries 400,000 to 500,000 distinct CDR3 sequences, 14% to 15% recorded once. From germline, CDR1 is SGHVS and CDR2 FNYEAQ. The CDR3 sequence is 15 residues long. V was clipped by 6 bases and J by 0 bases, with 12 bases between them. This clonotype was detected ten times or more. The chain has TRBV7-6 and TRBJ1-3; D not certain. This TCR came from a man aged 18-30 years with Graves' ophthalmopathy. What was sequenced was blood. The CDR3 is CASSKDRGSGNTIYF. The CDR3 nucleotides are TGTGCCAGCAGTAAGGACCGCGGCTCTGGAAACACCATATATTTT. The whole variable domain, filled in from reference TRBV7-6 and TRBJ1-3, reads GAGVSQSPRYKVTKRGQDVALRCDPISGHVSLYWYRQALGQGPEFLTYFNYEAQQDKSGLPNDRFSAERPEGSISTLTIQRTEQRDSAMYRCASSKDRGSGNTIYFGEGSWLTVV.